One sample yielded the 11 T cell receptor beta chains listed below, sequenced in a study of vaccination effects on CD4 cells after COVID-19. Using viral peptide pools, the ViraFEST assay grew out antigen-specific CD4+ T cells prior to sequencing. Researchers isolated CD4+ T cells once less than twelve days of culture had elapsed. The vaccine recipients had no prior SARS-CoV-2 infection, with negative nucleocapsid antibodies. Antigen specificity for these receptors is unknown. Only in-frame clones appear in the TCRdb table, and some are missing; sequencing was by immunoSEQ multiplex PCR. Of approximately 23,000 clones listed, approximately 64% were seen once; the top ten hold around a tenth. The sequenced sample was CD4+ T cells from PBMCs cultured with HCoV-NL63 spike peptides, obtained before COVID-19 vaccination. The receptors derive from a human donor who received a COVID-19 vaccine.

The chain employs TRBV6-5 and TRBJ1-2; TRBD1 matches 12 bases. The ends lost 4 bases at V and 4 bases at J; junction bases unmatched: 4. Germline-derived CDR1 and CDR2 are MNHEY and SVGAGI. CDR3 length: 15 amino acids. The chain's CDR3 is CASSSQGQGAYGYTF. The CDR3, as DNA: TGTGCCAGCAGTTCCCAGGGACAGGGGGCCTATGGCTACACCTTC.

The chain links TRBV19 to TRBJ2-7, with D possibly being TRBD2 (5 bases). The V and J ends lost 5 bases and 7 bases respectively, with 21 bases between them. CDR3 length equals 15 residues. The V gene's germline CDR1 is LNHDA and CDR2 SQIVND (reference sequence). This chain's CDR3 is CASSDSRRLAREQYF. In DNA, the CDR3 is TGTGCCAGTAGTGACTCTCGGCGGCTAGCTAGGGAGCAGTACTTC. Full variable domain (missing parts from reference TRBV19 and TRBJ2-7): DGGITQSPKYLFRKEGQNVTLSCEQNLNHDAMYWYRQDPGQGLRLIYYSQIVNDFQKGDIAEGYSVSREKKESFPLTVTSAQKNPTAFYLCASSDSRRLAREQYFGPGTRLTVT.

The V call is TRBV7-9, the J call TRBJ2-3; no clear D gene. Germline assignment: CDR1 SEHNR and CDR2 FQNEAQ (reference sequence). The V and J ends lost 2 bases and 0 bases respectively, with 6 bases between them. This CDR3 is built from 14 residues. The CDR3 spells CASSLSLSTDTQYF. CDR3 DNA: TGTGCCAGCAGCTTATCTCTAAGCACAGATACGCAGTATTTT.

CDR3 sequence reads: CASSKFGGPLHF. In nucleotides, the CDR3 is TGTGCCAGCAGCAAGTTTGGTGGGCCCCTCCACTTT. The gene calls are TRBV2 and TRBJ1-6; no clear D. The V gene's germline CDR1 is SNHLY and CDR2 FYNNEI. The CDR3 spans 12 residues. The V end was cut by 6 bases, the J end by 13 bases, with 13 bases between.

This clone has only a few counts. This chain uses TRBV18 with TRBJ1-1; 9 nucleotides line up with TRBD1. V lost 3 bases, J lost 1 base, and 3 bases stayed unmatched. This CDR3 comprises 15 residues. CDR1 and CDR2 from the germline V gene are KGHSH and LQKENI. DNA of the CDR3: TGTGCCAGCTCACCGTCACAGGGGGCGAACACTGAAGCTTTCTTT. It codes for CASSPSQGANTEAFF.

This chain connects TRBV12-5 to TRBJ1-5, with a possible D match to TRBD1 (5 bases). The ends were cut back, 3 bases at V and 3 bases at J, with 12 bases in the middle. Germline V gives CDR1 LGHNT, CDR2 FRNRAP. The CDR3 contains 15 residues. CDR3 nucleotides: TGTGCTAGTGGTTTACGTAGGGACTCCAATCAGCCCCAGCATTTT. Translation: CASGLRRDSNQPQHF. Based on the CDR3 plus reference TRBV12-5 and TRBJ1-5, the full variable domain is DARVTQTPRHKVTEMGQEVTMRCQPILGHNTVFWYRQTMMQGLELLAYFRNRAPLDDSGMPKDRFSAEMPDATLATLKIQPSEPRDSAVYFCASGLRRDSNQPQHFGDGTRLSIL.

The V and J genes are TRBV5-1 and TRBJ1-5; D ambiguous. The germline V gene encodes CDR1 SGHRS and CDR2 YFSETQ. Trimming took 0 bases from V and 4 from J, leaving 5 bases between them. CDR3 length: 13 residues. Here the CDR3 DNA reads TGCGCCAGCAGCTTGGTCGGTAATCAGCCCCAGCATTTT. As protein: CASSLVGNQPQHF.

V and J are TRBV7-2 and TRBJ1-1, with D perhaps TRBD1 (6 bases). V was cut by 6 bases and J by 9 bases, with 29 bases left in between. The CDR3 contains 17 residues. Germline V gene data show CDR1 as SGHTA and CDR2 as FQGNSA. CDR3 sequence: CASSNLLSGTSLSQAFF. The CDR3 coding sequence is TGTGCCAGCAGTAACCTCCTCAGCGGGACATCCCTTTCCCAAGCTTTCTTT.

DNA for the CDR3: TGTGCCACCGGGGGTTCCTACAATGAGCAGTTCTTC. Protein: CATGGSYNEQFF. This chain links TRBV10-3 with TRBJ2-1; D is perhaps TRBD2 (6 bases). Between the trimmed V and J ends, which lost 10 bases and 1 base, there was a span of 8 bases. The CDR3 has 12 residues. Germline V gene lookup returns CDR1 ENHRY and CDR2 SYGVKD.

The chain combines TRBV30 with TRBJ1-1; D call uncertain. Between the trimmed V and J ends, which lost 3 bases and 1 base, there was a span of 9 bases. CDR3 length equals 13 residues. From germline, CDR1 is GTSNPN and CDR2 SVGIG (reference sequence). Here the CDR3 DNA reads TGTGCCTGGAGCCGAGGAGGGAACACTGAAGCTTTCTTT. It yields the protein CAWSRGGNTEAFF.

This clone has only a few counts. V gene TRBV6-2 or TRBV6-3 combines with J gene TRBJ1-4; maybe TRBD1 (5 bases). Trimming stripped 6 bases from V and 6 bases from J, with 17 bases between. The CDR3 is 15 amino acids. Looked up from germline, CDR1 is MNHEY and CDR2 is SVGEGT. The CDR3 bases are TGTGCCAGCAGCCGACCAGGGACTTGGGATGAAAAACTGTTTTTT. This sequence encodes CASSRPGTWDEKLFF.